The 19 T cell receptor beta chains presented below share a single source sample, sequenced in a study of cytomegalovirus exposure and HLA in healthy donors. Primers included in the PCR were 60 Vbeta and 13 Jbeta primers. Sequencing was performed with immunoSEQ multiplex PCR; in TCRdb, only in-frame clones are kept and a portion is missing. In the table there are about 57,000 clones, 75% to 85% of which are singletons. The sample was PBMCs. These receptor sequences come from a young man in good health and CMV-seronegative.

V is TRBV30 and J is TRBJ2-6; D possibly corresponds to TRBD1 (7 bases). This CDR3 is 16 amino acids long. Germline CDR1 reads GTSNPN; CDR2 reads SVGIG (reference sequence). V was trimmed by 3 bases and J by 0 bases, leaving 12 bases between them. CDR3 residues: CAWRRQGLSGANVLTF. CDR3 DNA: TGTGCCTGGAGAAGACAGGGACTCTCTGGGGCCAACGTCCTGACTTTC.

This clone has only a few counts. The chain employs TRBV5-1 and TRBJ2-2; the match to TRBD2 covers 8 bases. The CDR3 totals 14 residues. Trimming took 5 bases from V and 6 from J; bases not matched to a gene: 6. CDR1 and CDR2 (germline): SGHRS, YFSETQ. CDR3 DNA: TGCGCCAGCAGTCCTAGCGGGTACCCCGGGGAGCTGTTTTTT. This encodes CASSPSGYPGELFF.

The chain links TRBV5-1 to TRBJ2-7; 7 bases match TRBD2. V lost 6 bases and J lost 0; bases outside the gene matches: 3. The CDR3 runs to 13 residues. Looked up from germline, CDR1 is SGHRS and CDR2 is YFSETQ. The CDR3: CASKREPSYEQYF. The DNA for the CDR3 is TGCGCCAGCAAGCGGGAACCCTCCTACGAGCAGTACTTC.

This clone showed up just a few times. The chain employs TRBV4-3 and TRBJ2-7; 7 bases match TRBD1. The germline V gene has CDR1 LGHNA and CDR2 YSLEER. J gave up 7 bases and V 0 bases, and 12 bases lay outside the gene matches. The CDR3 length is 16 residues. This CDR3 reads CASSQDLGGALGEQYF. CDR3 nucleotide sequence: TGCGCCAGCAGCCAAGATTTAGGGGGCGCTTTGGGGGAGCAGTACTTC.

The chain uses TRBV6-6 and TRBJ1-2; 8 bases line up with TRBD1. The CDR3 runs to 15 residues. V lost 4 bases, J lost 6 bases, and 10 bases stayed unmatched. CDR1 and CDR2 from the germline V gene are MNHNY and SVGAGI (reference sequence). The CDR3 nucleotides read TGTGCCAGCAGTTCAATCCATCAGGGGGCGGATGGCTACACCTTC. Protein sequence: CASSSIHQGADGYTF.

The chain joins TRBV30 to TRBJ2-5; 7 nucleotides agree with TRBD2. The germline CDR1 and CDR2 sequences are GTSNPN and SVGIG (reference sequence). CDR3 size: 13 residues. V was clipped by 2 bases and J by 5 bases; unmatched bases: 5. The CDR3 protein is CAWSMGGTETQYF. The CDR3 DNA reads as TGTGCCTGGAGTATGGGGGGGACGGAGACCCAGTACTTC.

This clone has only a few counts. The chain uses TRBV6-4 and TRBJ2-2; a possible D gene is TRBD2 (5 bases). The CDR3 is 14 residues long. Germline assignment: CDR1 MRHNA and CDR2 SNTAGT. V was shortened by 6 bases and J by 3 bases, with 11 bases between the two germline ends. Here the CDR3 DNA reads TGTGCCAGCAGAGCAGCGGCGGACACCGGGGAGCTGTTTTTT. It specifies CASRAAADTGELFF.

This clone was observed once. The chain couples TRBV4-1 to TRBJ1-2, with no clear D. This CDR3 spans 13 amino acids. Trimming cost V 3 bases and J 0 bases, with 5 bases left between them. The germline V gene encodes CDR1 MGHRA and CDR2 YSYEKL. Written as DNA, the CDR3 is TGCGCCAGCAGCCACGAGGCTAACTATGGCTACACCTTC. Its translation is CASSHEANYGYTF.

The genes are TRBV27 and TRBJ1-2; weak D call: TRBD1 (6 bases). Germline-derived CDR1 and CDR2 are MNHEY and SMNVEV (reference sequence). V was clipped by 0 bases and J by 6 bases, with 14 bases between them. This CDR3 spans 15 amino acids. For the CDR3, the DNA is TGTGCCAGCAGTTTATCGGGGGGGGGCGGCCATGGCTACACCTTC. This translates into CASSLSGGGGHGYTF.

This clone was recorded once. This sequence joins TRBV5-8 and TRBJ2-1; possibly TRBD2 for D (6 bases). Trimming took 3 bases from V and 2 from J, leaving 15 bases between them. CDR1 is SGHTS, CDR2 YDEGEE, per germline. The CDR3 is 16 amino acids. Here the CDR3 DNA reads TGTGCCAGCAGCTCTTCAGTGGCGGGGCCCTACAATGAGCAGTTCTTC. Translated: CASSSSVAGPYNEQFF.

The CDR3 loop is CASSTGLKNTEAFF. In nucleotides, the CDR3 is TGTGCCAGCAGCACAGGGCTCAAAAACACTGAAGCTTTCTTT. The chain has TRBV6-7 and TRBJ1-1; D perhaps matches TRBD1 (6 bases). TRBV6-7 is treated as an ORF (open reading frame) with a function not yet certain. The CDR3 totals 14 residues. Trimming took off 6 bases at V and 2 bases at J, with 13 bases between the two ends.

V gene TRBV6-1 combines with J gene TRBJ2-1; D may be TRBD2 (5 bases). Germline-derived CDR1 and CDR2 are MNHNS and SASEGT. V lost 5 bases to trimming and J lost 3 bases, with 8 bases between them. The CDR3 contains 13 residues. CDR3 loop: CASSRGYYNEQFF. As DNA, the CDR3 is TGTGCCAGCAGTAGAGGGTACTACAATGAGCAGTTCTTC.

The chain joins TRBV29-1 to TRBJ1-1; 8 nucleotides agree with TRBD1. This CDR3 has 14 residues. Per germline, CDR1 SQVTM and CDR2 ANQGSEA. V shed 7 bases and J 1 base; nucleotides not matched to a gene: 8. CDR3 sequence: CSAARTGPNTEAFF. As DNA, the CDR3 is TGCAGCGCCGCACGGACAGGGCCGAACACTGAAGCTTTCTTT.

V gene TRBV7-2 combines with J gene TRBJ1-6; D remains ambiguous. This CDR3 region has 14 residues. CDR1 and CDR2 (germline): SGHTA, FQGNSA. Trimming pared 2 bases from V and 6 bases from J, leaving 8 bases between. CDR3 amino acids: CASSLTAFNSPLHF. The CDR3 bases are TGTGCCAGCAGCTTAACAGCTTTTAATTCACCCCTCCACTTT.

The rearrangement links TRBV7-2 to TRBJ2-5, with D perhaps TRBD2 (5 bases). The CDR3 consists of 13 residues. CDR1 and CDR2 from the germline V gene are SGHTA and FQGNSA. Deletions cut 6 bases from V and 2 bases from J, with 10 bases between. CDR3 protein: CASRGGLQETQYF. The CDR3 nucleotides read TGTGCCAGCAGAGGAGGCCTTCAAGAGACCCAGTACTTC.

The genes are TRBV10-3 and TRBJ1-1, with 7 bases identical to TRBD1. Germline CDR1 is ENHRY and CDR2 is SYGVKD. J lost 5 bases, V lost 2 bases, and 8 bases had no gene match. The CDR3 loop spans 15 amino acids. The CDR3 nucleotides are TGTGCCATCAGTGAGACCCGACAGGGTTTGACTGAAGCTTTCTTT. Protein product: CAISETRQGLTEAFF.

The chain couples TRBV18 to TRBJ1-2, with D possibly matching TRBD1 (5 bases). The germline V and J ends were trimmed by 1 base and 4 bases, with 7 bases remaining between them. Germline V gene lookup returns CDR1 KGHSH and CDR2 LQKENI. This CDR3 has 13 amino acids. The CDR3 reads CASSPRGSYGYTF. In DNA, the CDR3 is TGTGCCAGCTCACCACGGGGCAGCTATGGCTACACCTTC.

This rearrangement joins TRBV20-1 to TRBJ2-3; perhaps TRBD2 as D (6 bases). Trimming removed 3 bases at V and 6 bases at J, with 7 bases between. Germline lookup yields CDR1 DFQATT and CDR2 SNEGSKA (reference sequence). CDR3 length: 11 residues. The CDR3 sequence: CSARSGDTQYF. CDR3 in DNA: TGCAGTGCTAGGAGCGGGGATACGCAGTATTTT.

This clone was seen only a few times. The rearrangement links TRBV6-5 to TRBJ1-5, with 8 nucleotides matching TRBD1. The CDR3 contains 14 residues. V was clipped by 6 bases and J by 7 bases; unmatched bases: 8. Germline V lookup: CDR1 MNHEY, CDR2 SVGAGI. The CDR3 region is CASREGTGGQPQHF. The CDR3 coding sequence is TGTGCCAGCAGGGAAGGGACAGGCGGACAGCCCCAGCATTTT.